This T cell receptor (beta chain) was identified in a study of T cell responses to AZD1222 COVID-19 vaccine. Whole-study results and caveats: Nearly half of spike-specific TCRs reportedly target unmutated variant regions. Spike-specific TCR breadth and depth rose after two AZD1222 doses. CD4 TCRs covered the whole spike, strongest at regions 160-218 and 743-854. Seropositivity was recorded at baseline in only 6 or 7 AZD1222 recipients.

Comment on this clone: The antigen is unknown.

The germline gives CDR1 MGHRA, CDR2 YSYEKL. The CDR3 runs to 16 residues. Trimming removed 0 bases at V and 0 bases at J, with 11 bases between. This table comes from immunoSEQ multiplex PCR, and its TCRdb copy is limited to in-frame clones, with some not included. The profile shows tens of thousands of clones, less than 95% of them singletons. The sequence was obtained from an adult who received the AZD1222 COVID-19 vaccine. The sequencing here drew on peripheral blood, taken 28 days after the second AZD1222 dose. J is TRBJ1-2 and V is TRBV4-1, with D uncertain. The CDR3 reads CASSQEGSTTNYGYTF. The CDR3 nucleotides read TGCGCCAGCAGCCAAGAAGGGTCAACCACTAACTATGGCTACACCTTC.